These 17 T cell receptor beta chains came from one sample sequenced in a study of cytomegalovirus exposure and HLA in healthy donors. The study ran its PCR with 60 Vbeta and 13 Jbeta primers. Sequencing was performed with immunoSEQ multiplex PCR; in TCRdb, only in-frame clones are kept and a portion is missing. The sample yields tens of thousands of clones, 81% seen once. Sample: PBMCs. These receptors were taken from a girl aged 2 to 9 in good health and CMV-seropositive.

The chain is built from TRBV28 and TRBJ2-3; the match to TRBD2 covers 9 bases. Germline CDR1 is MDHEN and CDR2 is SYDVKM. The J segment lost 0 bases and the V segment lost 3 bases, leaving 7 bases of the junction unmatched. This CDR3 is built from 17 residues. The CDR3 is CASSFWRGGASTDTQYF. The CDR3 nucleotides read TGTGCCAGCAGTTTTTGGCGGGGGGGCGCTAGCACAGATACGCAGTATTTT.

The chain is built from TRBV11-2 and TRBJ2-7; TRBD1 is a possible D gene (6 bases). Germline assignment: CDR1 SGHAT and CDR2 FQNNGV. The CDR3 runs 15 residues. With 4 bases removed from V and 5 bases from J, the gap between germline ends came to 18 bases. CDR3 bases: TGTGCCAGCAGCTCCCCGCATAGGGGGACGAACGAGCAGTACTTC. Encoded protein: CASSSPHRGTNEQYF.

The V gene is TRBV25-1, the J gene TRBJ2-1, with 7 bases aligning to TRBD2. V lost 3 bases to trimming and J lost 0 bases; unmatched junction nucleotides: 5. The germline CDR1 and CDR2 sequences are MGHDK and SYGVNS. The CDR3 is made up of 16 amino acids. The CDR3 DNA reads TGTGCCAGCAGTGAGATAGGCGGGAGCTCCTACAATGAGCAGTTCTTC. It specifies CASSEIGGSSYNEQFF.

CDR3 in amino acids: CASSSGTGSREQYF. The CDR3 coding sequence is TGTGCCAGCAGTTCCGGGACAGGGAGTCGGGAGCAGTACTTC. V gene TRBV27 combines with J gene TRBJ2-7, with 9 bases lining up with TRBD1. CDR1 is MNHEY, CDR2 SMNVEV, per germline (reference sequence). The CDR3 spans 14 residues. With V trimmed by 4 bases and J by 7 bases, 8 bases remained unmatched.

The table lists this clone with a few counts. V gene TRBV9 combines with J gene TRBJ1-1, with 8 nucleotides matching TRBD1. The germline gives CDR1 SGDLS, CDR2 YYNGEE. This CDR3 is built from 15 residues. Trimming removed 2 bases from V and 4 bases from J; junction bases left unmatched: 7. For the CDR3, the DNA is TGTGCCAGCAGCGTGGGGACAGGTTTGGGCACTGAAGCTTTCTTT. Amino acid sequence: CASSVGTGLGTEAFF.

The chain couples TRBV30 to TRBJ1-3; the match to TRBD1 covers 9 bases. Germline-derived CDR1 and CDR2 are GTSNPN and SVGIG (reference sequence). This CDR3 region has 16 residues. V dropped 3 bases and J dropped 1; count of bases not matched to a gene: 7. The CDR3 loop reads CAWRGQGITSGNTIYF. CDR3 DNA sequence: TGTGCCTGGAGGGGACAGGGAATTACATCTGGAAACACCATATATTTT.

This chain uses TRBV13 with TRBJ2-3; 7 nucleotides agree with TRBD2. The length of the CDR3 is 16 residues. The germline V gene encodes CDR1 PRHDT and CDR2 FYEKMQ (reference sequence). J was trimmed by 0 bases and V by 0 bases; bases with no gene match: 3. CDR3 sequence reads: CASSLGGGSSTDTQYF. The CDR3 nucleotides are TGTGCCAGCAGCTTAGGTGGCGGGAGCAGCACAGATACGCAGTATTTT.

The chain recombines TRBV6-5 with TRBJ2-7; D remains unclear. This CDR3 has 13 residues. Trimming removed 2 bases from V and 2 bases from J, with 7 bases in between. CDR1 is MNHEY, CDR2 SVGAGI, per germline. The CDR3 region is CASSYRVTYEQYF. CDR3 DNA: TGTGCCAGCAGTTACCGGGTGACCTACGAGCAGTACTTC.

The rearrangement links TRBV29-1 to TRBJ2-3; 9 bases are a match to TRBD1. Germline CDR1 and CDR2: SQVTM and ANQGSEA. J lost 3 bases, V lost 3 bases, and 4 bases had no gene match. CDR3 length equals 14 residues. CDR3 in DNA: TGCAGCGTTGAGATGACAGGGGGGACAGATACGCAGTATTTT. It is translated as CSVEMTGGTDTQYF.

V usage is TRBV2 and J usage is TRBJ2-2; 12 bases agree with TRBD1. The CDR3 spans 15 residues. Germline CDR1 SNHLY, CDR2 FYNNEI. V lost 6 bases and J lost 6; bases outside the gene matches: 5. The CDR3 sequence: CASREGQGAAGELFF. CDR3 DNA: TGTGCCAGCAGAGAGGGACAGGGGGCGGCCGGGGAGCTGTTTTTT.

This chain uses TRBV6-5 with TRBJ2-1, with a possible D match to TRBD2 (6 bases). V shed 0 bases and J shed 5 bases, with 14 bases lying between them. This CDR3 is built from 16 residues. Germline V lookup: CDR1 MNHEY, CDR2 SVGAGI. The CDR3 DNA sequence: TGTGCCAGCAGTTACTCGAGAGGAGGGTTCAACAATGAGCAGTTCTTC. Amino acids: CASSYSRGGFNNEQFF.

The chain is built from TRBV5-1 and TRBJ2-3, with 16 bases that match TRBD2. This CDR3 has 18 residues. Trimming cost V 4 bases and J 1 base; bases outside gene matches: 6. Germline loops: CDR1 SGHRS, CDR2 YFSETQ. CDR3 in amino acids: CASSPGTSGRAGTDTQYF. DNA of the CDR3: TGCGCCAGCAGCCCCGGGACTAGCGGGAGGGCCGGCACAGATACGCAGTATTTT.

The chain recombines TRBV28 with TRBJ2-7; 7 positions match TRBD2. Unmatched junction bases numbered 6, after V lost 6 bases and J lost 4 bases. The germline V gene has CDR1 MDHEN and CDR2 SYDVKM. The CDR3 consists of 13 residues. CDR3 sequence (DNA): TGTGCCAGCAGAGGGACTACTGTTTACGAGCAGTACTTC. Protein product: CASRGTTVYEQYF. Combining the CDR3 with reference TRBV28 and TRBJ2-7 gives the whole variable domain DVKVTQSSRYLVKRTGEKVFLECVQDMDHENMFWYRQDPGLGLRLIYFSYDVKMKEKGDIPEGYSVSREKKERFSLILESASTNQTSMYLCASRGTTVYEQYFGPGTRLTVT.

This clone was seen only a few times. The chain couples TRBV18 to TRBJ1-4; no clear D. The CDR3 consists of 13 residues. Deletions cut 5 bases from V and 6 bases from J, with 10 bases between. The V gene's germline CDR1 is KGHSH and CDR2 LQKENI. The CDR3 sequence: CASSVGVDEKLFF. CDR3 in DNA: TGTGCCAGCTCAGTCGGGGTGGATGAAAAACTGTTTTTT.

This CDR3 is CASSPRETINYGYTF. In DNA form, the CDR3 reads TGTGCCAGCTCACCGCGGGAGACCATAAACTATGGCTACACCTTC. The chain is built from TRBV18 and TRBJ1-2, with unresolved D. V was pared by 3 bases and J by 2 bases, with 13 bases between. The germline V gene has CDR1 KGHSH and CDR2 LQKENI. The CDR3 has 15 residues.

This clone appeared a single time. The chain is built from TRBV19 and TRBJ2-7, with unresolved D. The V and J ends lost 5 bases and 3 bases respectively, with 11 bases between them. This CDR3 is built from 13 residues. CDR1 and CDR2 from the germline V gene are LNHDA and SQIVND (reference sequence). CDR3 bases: TGTGCCAGTAGTGAACGGCGGAACTACGAGCAGTACTTC. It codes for CASSERRNYEQYF.

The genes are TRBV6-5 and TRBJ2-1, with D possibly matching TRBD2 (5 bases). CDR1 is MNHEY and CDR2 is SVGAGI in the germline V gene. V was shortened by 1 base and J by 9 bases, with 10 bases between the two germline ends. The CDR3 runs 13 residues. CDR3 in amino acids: CASSYFGGGEQFF. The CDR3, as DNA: TGTGCCAGCAGTTACTTCGGAGGCGGTGAGCAGTTCTTC.